The sequence of this TCR beta chain was determined in a study of blood T cells in healthy people across ages. Study conclusions and caveats: Among T cells, TCR beta diversity per million cells dropped roughly linearly as age rose.

Ranging in age from about 6 to 95, the donors were healthy Caucasian individuals from Russia. Every donor provided roughly 10 milliliters of peripheral blood. This clonotype was seen a few times. Its antigen is currently unknown. With a J-beta primer mix and a sample-barcoded 5' primer, a second PCR ran roughly 6 to 11 cycles. TCRdb processed the 5' RACE reads anew with MiXCR; each CDR3 protein has one entry. The sample consists of 710,000 or so distinct CDR3 sequences, roughly 20% of them appearing once. V shed 5 bases and J shed 1 base, with 9 bases lying between them. In germline, CDR1 is SGHRS, CDR2 YFSETQ. This CDR3 has 13 residues.

V and J are TRBV5-1 and TRBJ2-5; maybe TRBD1 (6 bases). Sequencing input: blood. This sequence was found in a man aged 65 to 85 in good health. The CDR3: CASRQGGQETQYF. The CDR3 DNA is TGCGCCAGCAGACAGGGCGGCCAAGAGACCCAGTACTTC.